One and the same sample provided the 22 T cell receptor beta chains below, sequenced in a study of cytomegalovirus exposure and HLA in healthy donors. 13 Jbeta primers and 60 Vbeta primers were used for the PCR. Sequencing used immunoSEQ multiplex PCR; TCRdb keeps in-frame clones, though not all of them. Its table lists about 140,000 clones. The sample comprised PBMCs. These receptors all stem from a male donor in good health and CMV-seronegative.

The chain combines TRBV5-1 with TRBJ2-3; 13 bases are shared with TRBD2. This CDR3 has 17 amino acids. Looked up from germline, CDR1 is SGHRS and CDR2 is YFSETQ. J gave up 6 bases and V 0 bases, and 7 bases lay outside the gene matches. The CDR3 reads CASSLGRTSGGGDTQYF. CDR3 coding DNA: TGCGCCAGCAGCTTGGGCCGGACTAGCGGGGGAGGGGATACGCAGTATTTT.

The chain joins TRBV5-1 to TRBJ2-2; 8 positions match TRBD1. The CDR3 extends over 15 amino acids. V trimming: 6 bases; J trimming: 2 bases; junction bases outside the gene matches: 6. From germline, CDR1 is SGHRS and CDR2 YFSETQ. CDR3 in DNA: TGCGCCAGCATCACGGACAGGGCAAACACCGGGGAGCTGTTTTTT. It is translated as CASITDRANTGELFF.

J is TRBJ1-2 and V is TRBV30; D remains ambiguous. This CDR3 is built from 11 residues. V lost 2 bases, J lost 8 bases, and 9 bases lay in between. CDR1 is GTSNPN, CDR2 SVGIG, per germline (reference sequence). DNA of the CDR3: TGTGCCTGGAGTAAGGCGCGGGGCTACACCTTC. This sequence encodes CAWSKARGYTF.

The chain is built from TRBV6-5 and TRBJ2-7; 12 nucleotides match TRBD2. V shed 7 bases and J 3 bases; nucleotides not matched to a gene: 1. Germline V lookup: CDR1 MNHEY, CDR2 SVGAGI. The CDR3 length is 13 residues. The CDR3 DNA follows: TGTGCCAGCAAGACTAGCGGGAGCTACGAGCAGTACTTC. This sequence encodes CASKTSGSYEQYF.

The CDR3 DNA follows: TGTGCCAGCAGTTCCCTTTTGGACAGTAACACCGGGGAGCTGTTTTTT. It codes for CASSSLLDSNTGELFF. The genes are TRBV28 and TRBJ2-2, with TRBD1 as a possible D gene (6 bases). The V end was cut by 4 bases, the J end by 2 bases, with 14 bases between. Germline CDR1 reads MDHEN; CDR2 reads SYDVKM. CDR3 length: 16 amino acids.

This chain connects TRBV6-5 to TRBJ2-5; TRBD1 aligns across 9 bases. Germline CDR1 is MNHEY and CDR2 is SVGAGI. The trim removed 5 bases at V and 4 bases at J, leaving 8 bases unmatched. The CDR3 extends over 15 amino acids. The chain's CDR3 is CASSTGGQGRETQYF. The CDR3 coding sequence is TGTGCCAGCAGTACAGGGGGACAGGGAAGAGAGACCCAGTACTTC.

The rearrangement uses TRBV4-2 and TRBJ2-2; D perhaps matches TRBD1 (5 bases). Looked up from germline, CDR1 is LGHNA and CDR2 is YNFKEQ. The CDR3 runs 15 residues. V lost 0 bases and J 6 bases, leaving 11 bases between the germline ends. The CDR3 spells CASSQDPGLSGELFF. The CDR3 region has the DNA TGTGCCAGCAGCCAAGATCCAGGGTTGTCCGGGGAGCTGTTTTTT.

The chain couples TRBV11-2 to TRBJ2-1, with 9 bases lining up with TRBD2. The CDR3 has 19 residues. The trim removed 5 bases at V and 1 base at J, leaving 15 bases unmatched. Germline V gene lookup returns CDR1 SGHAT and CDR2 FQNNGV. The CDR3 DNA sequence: TGTGCCAGCAGCAAGGCTACTAGCGGGTCGAACCTATCCTACAATGAGCAGTTCTTC. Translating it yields CASSKATSGSNLSYNEQFF.

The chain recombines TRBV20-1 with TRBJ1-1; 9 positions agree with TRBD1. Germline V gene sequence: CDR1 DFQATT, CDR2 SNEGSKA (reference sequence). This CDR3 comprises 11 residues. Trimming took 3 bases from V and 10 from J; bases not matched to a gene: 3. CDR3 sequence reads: CSARDRGSAFF. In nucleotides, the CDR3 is TGCAGTGCTAGGGACAGGGGATCAGCTTTCTTT.

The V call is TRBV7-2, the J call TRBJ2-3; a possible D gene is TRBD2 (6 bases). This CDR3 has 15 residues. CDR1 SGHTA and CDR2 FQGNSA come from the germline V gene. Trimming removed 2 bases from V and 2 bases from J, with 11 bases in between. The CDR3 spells CASSLIAGSTDTQYF. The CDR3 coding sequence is TGTGCCAGCAGCTTAATCGCGGGGTCCACAGATACGCAGTATTTT.

The CDR3 is CSPSRGGGYTF. The CDR3 DNA is TGCAGTCCCTCGAGAGGAGGTGGCTACACCTTC. The J gene is TRBJ1-2, the V gene TRBV20-1; D remains unclear. In germline, CDR1 is DFQATT, CDR2 SNEGSKA (reference sequence). V dropped 8 bases and J dropped 7 bases, with 14 bases sitting between them. The CDR3 spans 11 residues.

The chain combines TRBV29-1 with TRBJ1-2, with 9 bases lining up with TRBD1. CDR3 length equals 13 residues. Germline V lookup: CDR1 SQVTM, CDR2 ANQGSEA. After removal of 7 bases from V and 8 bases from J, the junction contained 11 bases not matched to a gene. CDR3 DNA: TGCAGCGCCTCTTTGGACAGGGGAGAAGGCTACACCTTC. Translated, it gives CSASLDRGEGYTF.

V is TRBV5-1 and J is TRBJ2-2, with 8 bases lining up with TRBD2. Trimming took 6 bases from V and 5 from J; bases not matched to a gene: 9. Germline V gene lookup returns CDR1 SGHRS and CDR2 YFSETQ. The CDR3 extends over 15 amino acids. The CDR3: CASTLGASGTGELFF. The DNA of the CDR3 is TGCGCCAGCACCCTCGGGGCTAGCGGGACCGGGGAGCTGTTTTTT.

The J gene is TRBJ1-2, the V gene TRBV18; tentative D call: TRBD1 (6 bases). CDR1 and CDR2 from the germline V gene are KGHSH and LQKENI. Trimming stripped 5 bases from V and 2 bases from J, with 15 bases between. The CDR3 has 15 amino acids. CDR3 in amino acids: CASSAFGQGNYGYTF. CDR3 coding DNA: TGTGCCAGCTCAGCTTTTGGTCAGGGGAACTATGGCTACACCTTC.

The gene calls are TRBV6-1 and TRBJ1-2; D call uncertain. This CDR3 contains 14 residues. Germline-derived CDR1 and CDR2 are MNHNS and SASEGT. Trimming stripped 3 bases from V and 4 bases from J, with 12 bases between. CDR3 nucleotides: TGTGCCAGCAGTGATTCGGGTGTTGGCTATGGCTACACCTTC. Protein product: CASSDSGVGYGYTF.

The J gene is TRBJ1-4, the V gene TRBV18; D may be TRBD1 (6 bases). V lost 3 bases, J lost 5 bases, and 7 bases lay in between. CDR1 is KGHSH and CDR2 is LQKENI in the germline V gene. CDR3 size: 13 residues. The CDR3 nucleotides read TGTGCCAGCTCACCGGACAGAAATGAAAAACTGTTTTTT. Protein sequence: CASSPDRNEKLFF.

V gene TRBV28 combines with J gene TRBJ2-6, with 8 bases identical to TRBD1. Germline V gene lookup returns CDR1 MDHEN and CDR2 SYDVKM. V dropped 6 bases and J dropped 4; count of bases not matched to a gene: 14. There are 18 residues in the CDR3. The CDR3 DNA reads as TGTGCCAGCAGCCCCACCCCAGGACAGGGATTCGGGGCCAACGTCCTGACTTTC. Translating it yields CASSPTPGQGFGANVLTF.

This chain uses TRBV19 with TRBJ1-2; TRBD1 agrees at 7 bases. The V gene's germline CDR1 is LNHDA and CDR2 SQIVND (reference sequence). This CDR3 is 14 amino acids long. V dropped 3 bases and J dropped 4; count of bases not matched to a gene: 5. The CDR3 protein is CASSIRQGSYGYTF. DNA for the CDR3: TGTGCCAGTAGTATCCGACAGGGATCCTATGGCTACACCTTC.

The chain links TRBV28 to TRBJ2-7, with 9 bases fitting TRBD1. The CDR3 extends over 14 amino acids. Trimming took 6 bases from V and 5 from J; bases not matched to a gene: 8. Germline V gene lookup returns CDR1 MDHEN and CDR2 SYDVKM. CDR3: CASSPPTGGDEQYF. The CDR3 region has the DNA TGTGCCAGCAGCCCCCCGACAGGGGGAGACGAGCAGTACTTC.

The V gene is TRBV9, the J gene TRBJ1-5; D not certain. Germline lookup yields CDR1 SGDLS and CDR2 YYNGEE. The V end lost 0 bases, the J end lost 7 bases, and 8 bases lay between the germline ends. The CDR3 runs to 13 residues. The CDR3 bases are TGTGCCAGCAGCGTAGGCGGGTCCCAGCCCCAGCATTTT. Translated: CASSVGGSQPQHF. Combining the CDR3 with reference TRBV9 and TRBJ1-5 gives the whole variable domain DSGVTQTPKHLITATGQRVTLRCSPRSGDLSVYWYQQSLDQGLQFLIQYYNGEERAKGNILERFSAQQFPDLHSELNLSSLELGDSALYFCASSVGGSQPQHFGDGTRLSIL.

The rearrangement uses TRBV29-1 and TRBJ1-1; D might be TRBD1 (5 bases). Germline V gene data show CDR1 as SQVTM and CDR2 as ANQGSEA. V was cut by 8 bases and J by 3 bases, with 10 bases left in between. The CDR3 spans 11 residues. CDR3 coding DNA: TGCAGCTTGATCAGGGACACTGAAGCTTTCTTT. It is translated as CSLIRDTEAFF.

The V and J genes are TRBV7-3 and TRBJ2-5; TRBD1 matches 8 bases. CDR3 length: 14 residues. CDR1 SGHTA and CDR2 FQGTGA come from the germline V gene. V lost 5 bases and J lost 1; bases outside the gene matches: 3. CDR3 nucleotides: TGTGCCAGCAGCCCAGGACAGGGCCAAGAGACCCAGTACTTC. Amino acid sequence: CASSPGQGQETQYF. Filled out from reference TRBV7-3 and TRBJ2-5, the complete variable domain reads GAGVSQTPSNKVTEKGKYVELRCDPISGHTALYWYRQSLGQGPEFLIYFQGTGAADDSGLPNDRFFAVRPEGSVSTLKIQRTERGDSAVYLCASSPGQGQETQYFGPGTRLLVL.